The 18 T cell receptor beta chains presented below share a single source sample, sequenced in a study of neurological immune-mediated disorders. One entry per CDR3 protein, called by TCRdb with MiXCR from the 5' RACE reads. This sample has roughly 55,000 distinct CDR3 sequences, with roughly 17% found just once. Material: PBMCs. Receptor source: a man between 60 and 75 years old in good health.

V usage is TRBV7-3 and J usage is TRBJ2-2; tentative D call: TRBD2 (7 bases). V was clipped by 4 bases and J by 6 bases, with 12 bases between them. Germline V gives CDR1 SGHTA, CDR2 FQGTGA. This CDR3 spans 14 amino acids. In DNA form, the CDR3 reads TGTGCCAGCAGCTCCCGAGGGGGGGCCGGGGAGCTGTTTTTT. It codes for CASSSRGGAGELFF. Looking up the rest from reference TRBV7-3 and TRBJ2-2 gives the full variable domain: GAGVSQTPSNKVTEKGKYVELRCDPISGHTALYWYRQSLGQGPEFLIYFQGTGAADDSGLPNDRFFAVRPEGSVSTLKIQRTERGDSAVYLCASSSRGGAGELFFGEGSRLTVL.

Within the sample, this clonotype is medium-sized. The CDR3 DNA sequence: TGTGCCAGCAGCTCCCTCAGCGGGTACTACGAGCAGTACTTC. Its protein product is CASSSLSGYYEQYF. This chain links TRBV7-8 with TRBJ2-7; D is perhaps TRBD2 (6 bases). V was trimmed by 4 bases and J by 3 bases, leaving 13 bases between them. CDR1 is SGHVS and CDR2 is FQNEAQ in the germline V gene. The CDR3 covers 14 residues. Combining the CDR3 with reference TRBV7-8 and TRBJ2-7 gives the whole variable domain GAGVSQSPRYKVAKRGQDVALRCDPISGHVSLFWYQQALGQGPEFLTYFQNEAQLDKSGLPSDRFFAERPEGSVSTLKIQRTQQEDSAVYLCASSSLSGYYEQYFGPGTRLTVT.

This clonotype ranks as medium-sized. The V and J genes are TRBV7-9 and TRBJ2-1; TRBD2 matches at 12 bases. From germline, CDR1 is SEHNR and CDR2 FQNEAQ (reference sequence). With 6 bases clipped from V and 0 bases from J, the junction kept 3 bases outside the gene matches. This CDR3 region has 16 residues. The CDR3 reads CASRLAGGSSYNEQFF. In DNA, the CDR3 is TGTGCCAGCAGACTAGCGGGAGGCAGCTCCTACAATGAGCAGTTCTTC.

This clonotype has at least ten counts. V is TRBV5-1 and J is TRBJ1-1; no definite D call. CDR3 size: 13 residues. The germline CDR1 and CDR2 sequences are SGHRS and YFSETQ. With 2 bases removed from V and 1 base from J, the gap between germline ends came to 6 bases. The CDR3 loop reads CASSFRENTEAFF. CDR3 DNA: TGCGCCAGCAGCTTCAGAGAGAACACTGAAGCTTTCTTT. Variable domain in full (rest from reference TRBV5-1 and TRBJ1-1): KAGVTQTPRYLIKTRGQQVTLSCSPISGHRSVSWYQQTPGQGLQFLFEYFSETQRNKGNFPGRFSGRQFSNSRSEMNVSTLELGDSALYLCASSFRENTEAFFGQGTRLTVV.

At least ten counts were recorded for this clonotype. The chain uses TRBV10-3 and TRBJ1-3, with D tentatively TRBD1 (5 bases). The length of the CDR3 is 15 residues. CDR1 and CDR2 (germline): ENHRY, SYGVKD. V dropped 4 bases and J dropped 4 bases, with 14 bases sitting between them. CDR3 in amino acids: CAISATRQQGNTIYF. In DNA, the CDR3 is TGTGCCATCAGTGCGACCCGACAGCAGGGAAACACCATATATTTT.

This clonotype appeared many times. The CDR3 protein is CASSSYAGISNYGYTF. The CDR3 nucleotides are TGCGCCAGCAGCTCATATGCAGGGATATCTAACTATGGCTACACCTTC. The V and J genes are TRBV5-1 and TRBJ1-2; a weak D match, TRBD1 (5 bases). The CDR3 is made up of 16 amino acids. With 3 bases removed from V and 0 bases from J, the gap between germline ends came to 15 bases. Germline CDR1 reads SGHRS; CDR2 reads YFSETQ.

The chain is built from TRBV10-3 and TRBJ2-7; D possibly uses TRBD1 or TRBD2 (5 bases each). Between the trimmed V and J ends, which lost 2 bases and 4 bases, there was a span of 15 bases. The length of the CDR3 is 15 residues. The germline V gene encodes CDR1 ENHRY and CDR2 SYGVKD. CDR3 sequence (DNA): TGTGCCATCAGTGAGGAGGGGCTAGGGAGTTACGAGCAGTACTTC. This gives the protein CAISEEGLGSYEQYF.

This clonotype was observed many times. This chain uses TRBV7-6 with TRBJ2-7; no reliable D call. Trimming removed 1 base at V and 2 bases at J, with 12 bases between. Germline CDR1 reads SGHVS; CDR2 reads FNYEAQ. The CDR3 length is 15 residues. DNA for the CDR3: TGTGCCAGCAGCTTAGTTGGCGGCTTCGCCTACGAGCAGTACTTC. Translation gives CASSLVGGFAYEQYF. Full variable domain (remainder filled in from reference TRBV7-6 and TRBJ2-7): GAGVSQSPRYKVTKRGQDVALRCDPISGHVSLYWYRQALGQGPEFLTYFNYEAQQDKSGLPNDRFSAERPEGSISTLTIQRTEQRDSAMYRCASSLVGGFAYEQYFGPGTRLTVT.

The chain uses TRBV7-9 and TRBJ1-1; weak D call: TRBD1 (6 bases). The V end was cut by 5 bases, the J end by 4 bases, with 20 bases between. This CDR3 is built from 16 residues. In germline, CDR1 is SEHNR, CDR2 FQNEAQ (reference sequence). The CDR3 coding sequence is TGTGCCAGCAGCCCTGGGCTGTACAGGGAAAGCACTGAAGCTTTCTTT. Its protein product is CASSPGLYRESTEAFF.

This chain connects TRBV19 to TRBJ2-7; D may be TRBD2 (6 bases). Germline CDR1 LNHDA, CDR2 SQIVND (reference sequence). V shed 3 bases and J shed 1 base, with 13 bases lying between them. The CDR3 length is 15 residues. CDR3 protein: CASSIGEVGSYEQYF. The CDR3 nucleotides read TGTGCCAGTAGTATCGGGGAGGTGGGATCCTACGAGCAGTACTTC. The full variable domain, in which reference TRBV19 and TRBJ2-7 provide the parts outside the CDR3, is DGGITQSPKYLFRKEGQNVTLSCEQNLNHDAMYWYRQDPGQGLRLIYYSQIVNDFQKGDIAEGYSVSREKKESFPLTVTSAQKNPTAFYLCASSIGEVGSYEQYFGPGTRLTVT.

This clonotype has at least ten counts. The rearrangement links TRBV5-1 to TRBJ2-1, with 16 bases that match TRBD2. CDR1 SGHRS and CDR2 YFSETQ come from the germline V gene. The V segment lost 4 bases and the J segment 4 bases; nucleotides outside the gene matches: 5. CDR3 length equals 17 residues. The CDR3 nucleotides are TGCGCCAGCAGCACCGGGACTAGCGGGAGGGTTTACAATGAGCAGTTCTTC. Its translation is CASSTGTSGRVYNEQFF.

The V call is TRBV5-5, the J call TRBJ1-1, with D tentatively TRBD1 (5 bases). Trimming shortened V by 1 base and J by 8 bases, and 9 bases separated the two germline ends. Per germline, CDR1 SGHKS and CDR2 YYEKEE (reference sequence). CDR3 length: 12 amino acids. CDR3 loop: CASSLYGGEAFF. The DNA of the CDR3 is TGTGCCAGCAGCTTGTACGGGGGGGAAGCTTTCTTT.

There are many counts of this clonotype. The chain carries TRBV20-1 and TRBJ2-3, with 8 bases matching TRBD1. V dropped 4 bases and J dropped 2; count of bases not matched to a gene: 5. Germline V gene data show CDR1 as DFQATT and CDR2 as SNEGSKA (reference sequence). CDR3 size: 14 residues. The CDR3 region has the DNA TGCAGTGCTACCGGGACAGGAGACACAGATACGCAGTATTTT. Encoded protein: CSATGTGDTDTQYF.

This clonotype was detected only a few times. V is TRBV5-1 and J is TRBJ2-1; a possible D gene is TRBD2 (10 bases). From germline, CDR1 is SGHRS and CDR2 YFSETQ. The CDR3 has 21 amino acids. V dropped 3 bases and J dropped 1 base, with 29 bases sitting between them. CDR3: CASSSGTGMGLAGVSYNEQFF. The DNA of the CDR3 is TGCGCCAGCAGCTCAGGGACAGGGATGGGTCTAGCGGGAGTTTCCTACAATGAGCAGTTCTTC.

The table lists this clonotype with many counts. The rearrangement links TRBV9 to TRBJ2-2; the match to TRBD1 covers 7 bases. Germline CDR1 SGDLS, CDR2 YYNGEE. The J segment lost 4 bases and the V segment lost 3 bases, leaving 6 bases of the junction unmatched. This CDR3 spans 15 amino acids. CDR3 nucleotides: TGTGCCAGCAGCGAAATGACAGGGCTCACCGGGGAGCTGTTTTTT. Encoded protein: CASSEMTGLTGELFF.

The table lists this clonotype with many counts. The chain links TRBV7-7 to TRBJ2-1; D is unresolved. The germline V gene encodes CDR1 SSHAT and CDR2 FNYEAQ (reference sequence). Trimming removed 1 base at V and 0 bases at J, with 10 bases between. The CDR3 sequence is 16 residues long. CDR3 nucleotide sequence: TGTGCCAGCAGCTTAGATGCGGCAAGCTCCTACAATGAGCAGTTCTTC. Its protein product is CASSLDAASSYNEQFF. The full variable domain, completed using reference TRBV7-7 and TRBJ2-1, is GAGVSQSPRYKVTKRGQDVTLRCDPISSHATLYWYQQALGQGPEFLTYFNYEAQPDKSGLPSDRFSAERPEGSISTLTIQRTEQRDSAMYRCASSLDAASSYNEQFFGPGTRLTVL.

This clonotype was found a few times. CDR3 in amino acids: CASSVQGSEAFF. CDR3 in DNA: TGTGCCAGTAGTGTGCAGGGGAGTGAAGCTTTCTTT. The gene calls are TRBV19 and TRBJ1-1, with D possibly matching TRBD1 (6 bases). Trimming left V 5 bases short and J 7 bases short, with 11 bases between. Germline V CDR1 and CDR2: LNHDA, SQIVND (reference sequence). CDR3 size: 12 residues.

This clonotype was recorded a few times. The gene calls are TRBV5-1 and TRBJ1-1, with TRBD1 identical over 10 bases. The CDR3 covers 15 residues. The germline CDR1 and CDR2 sequences are SGHRS and YFSETQ. V was clipped by 1 base and J by 2 bases; unmatched bases: 2. The CDR3 reads CASSLRDRGNTEAFF. CDR3 DNA sequence: TGCGCCAGCAGCTTGAGGGACAGGGGAAACACTGAAGCTTTCTTT.